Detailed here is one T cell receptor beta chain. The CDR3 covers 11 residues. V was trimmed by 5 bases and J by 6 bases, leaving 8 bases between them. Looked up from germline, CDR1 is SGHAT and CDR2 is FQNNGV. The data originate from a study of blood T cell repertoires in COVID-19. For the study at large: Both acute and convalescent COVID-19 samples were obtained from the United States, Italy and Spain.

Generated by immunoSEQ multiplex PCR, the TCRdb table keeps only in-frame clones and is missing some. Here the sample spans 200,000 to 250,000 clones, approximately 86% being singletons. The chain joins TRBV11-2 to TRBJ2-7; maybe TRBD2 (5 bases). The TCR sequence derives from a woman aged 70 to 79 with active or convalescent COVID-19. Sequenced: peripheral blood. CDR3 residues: CASSPAGEQYF. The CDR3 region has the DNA TGTGCCAGCAGCCCGGCGGGCGAGCAGTACTTC.